This paragraph reports one T cell receptor (beta chain). Here immunoSEQ multiplex PCR was the method, and the copy in TCRdb shows in-frame clones only, minus some. The sample shows about 450,000 clones, about 76% of them seen only once. Germline loops: CDR1 MDHEN, CDR2 SYDVKM. The CDR3 has 12 amino acids. The V and J ends lost 5 bases and 6 bases respectively, with 8 bases between them. The data belong to a study of shared clonotypes between healthy human individuals. Unsorted samples, those not sorted, used approximately 100 million PBMCs for genomic DNA. The sample taken for sequencing was PBMCs. The receptor comes from a woman between 40 and 55 years old in good health. Some clones in this sample may be carry-over from other donors' samples. The chain has TRBV28 and TRBJ1-5, with D possibly being TRBD1 (5 bases). The CDR3 DNA reads as TGTGCCAGCAGTGGCCAGGGTCAGCCCCAGCATTTT. This translates into CASSGQGQPQHF.